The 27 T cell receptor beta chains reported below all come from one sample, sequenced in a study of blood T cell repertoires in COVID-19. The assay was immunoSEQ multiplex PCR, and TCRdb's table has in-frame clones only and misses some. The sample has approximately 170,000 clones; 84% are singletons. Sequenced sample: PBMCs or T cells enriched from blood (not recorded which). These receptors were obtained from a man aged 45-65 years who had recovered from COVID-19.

CDR3 DNA sequence: TGTGCCAGCAGTCGTCTAGCGGGAAGCTCCTACGAGCAGTACTTC. Translation gives CASSRLAGSSYEQYF. The chain recombines TRBV25-1 with TRBJ2-7; 9 bases fit TRBD2. Trimming took 5 bases from V and 0 from J; bases not matched to a gene: 5. The CDR3 extends over 15 amino acids. In germline, CDR1 is MGHDK, CDR2 SYGVNS.

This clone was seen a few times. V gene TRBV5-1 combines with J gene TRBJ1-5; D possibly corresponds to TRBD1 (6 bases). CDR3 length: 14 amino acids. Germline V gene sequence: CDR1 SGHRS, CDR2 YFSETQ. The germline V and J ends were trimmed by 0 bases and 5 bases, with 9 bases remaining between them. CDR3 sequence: CASSLGDTHQPQHF. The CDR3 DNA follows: TGCGCCAGCAGCTTGGGGGACACCCATCAGCCCCAGCATTTT.

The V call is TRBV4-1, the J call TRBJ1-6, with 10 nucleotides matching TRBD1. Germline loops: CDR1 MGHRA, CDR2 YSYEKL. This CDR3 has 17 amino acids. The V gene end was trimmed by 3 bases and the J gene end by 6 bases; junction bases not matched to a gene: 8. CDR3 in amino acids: CASSHGQGGTINSPLHF. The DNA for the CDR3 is TGCGCCAGCAGCCATGGACAGGGGGGAACGATTAATTCACCCCTCCACTTT.

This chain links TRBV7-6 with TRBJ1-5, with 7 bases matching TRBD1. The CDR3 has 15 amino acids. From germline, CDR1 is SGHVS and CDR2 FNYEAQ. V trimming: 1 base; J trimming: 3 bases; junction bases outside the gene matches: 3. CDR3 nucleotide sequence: TGTGCCAGCAGCTTAGGACAGGGTTTCAATCAGCCCCAGCATTTT. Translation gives CASSLGQGFNQPQHF.

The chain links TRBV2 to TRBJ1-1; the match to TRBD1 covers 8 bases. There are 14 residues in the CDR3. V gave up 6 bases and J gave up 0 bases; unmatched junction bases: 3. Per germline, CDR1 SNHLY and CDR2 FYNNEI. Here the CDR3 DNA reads TGTGCCAGCAGGCGACAGGGGATGAACACTGAAGCTTTCTTT. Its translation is CASRRQGMNTEAFF.

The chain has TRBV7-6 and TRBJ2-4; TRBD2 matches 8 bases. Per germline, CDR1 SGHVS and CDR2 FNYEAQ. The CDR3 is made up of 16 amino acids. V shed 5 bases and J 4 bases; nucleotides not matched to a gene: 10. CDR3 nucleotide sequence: TGTGCCAGCAGCCCGGCGGGGGGCGGACCGAAAAACATTCAGTACTTC. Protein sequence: CASSPAGGGPKNIQYF.

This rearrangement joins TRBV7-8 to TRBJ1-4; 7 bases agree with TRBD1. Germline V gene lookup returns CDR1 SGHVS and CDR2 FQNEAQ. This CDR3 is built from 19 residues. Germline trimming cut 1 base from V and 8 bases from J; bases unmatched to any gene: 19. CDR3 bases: TGTGCCAGCAGCTTAGTAACTCCGGGACAGAGGGTAGGGGAGGAAAAACTGTTTTTT. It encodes CASSLVTPGQRVGEEKLFF.

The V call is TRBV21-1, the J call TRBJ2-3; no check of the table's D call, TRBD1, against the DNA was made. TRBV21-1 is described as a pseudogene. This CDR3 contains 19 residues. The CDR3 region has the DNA TGTGCCAGCAGCAAAGTTGCGGAGAACAGGGGGCTATGTACAGATACGCAGTATTTT. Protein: CASSKVAENRGLCTDTQYF.

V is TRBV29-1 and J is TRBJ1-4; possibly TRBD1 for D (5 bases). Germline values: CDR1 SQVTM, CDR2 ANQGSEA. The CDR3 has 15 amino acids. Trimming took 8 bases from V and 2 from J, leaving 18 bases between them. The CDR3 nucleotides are TGCAGCACCCGGTTAGGGGCTGCCACTAATGAAAAACTGTTTTTT. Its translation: CSTRLGAATNEKLFF. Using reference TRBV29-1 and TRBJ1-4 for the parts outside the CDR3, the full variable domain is SAVISQKPSRDICQRGTSLTIQCQVDSQVTMMFWYRQQPGQSLTLIATANQGSEATYESGFVIDKFPISRPNLTFSTLTVSNMSPEDSSIYLCSTRLGAATNEKLFFGSGTQLSVL.

The CDR3 bases are TGTGCCAGCAGCCTTGGACAGGGCTTCCTCGATGGCTACACCTTC. It translates to CASSLGQGFLDGYTF. V is TRBV7-9 and J is TRBJ1-2; 8 bases agree with TRBD1. The CDR3 length is 15 residues. Germline V gives CDR1 SEHNR, CDR2 FQNEAQ (reference sequence). Trimming removed 5 bases from V and 6 bases from J; junction bases left unmatched: 11. Filled out from reference TRBV7-9 and TRBJ1-2, the complete variable domain reads DTGVSQNPRHKITKRGQNVTFRCDPISEHNRLYWYRQTLGQGPEFLTYFQNEAQLEKSRLLSDRFSAERPKGSFSTLEIQRTEQGDSAMYLCASSLGQGFLDGYTFGSGTRLTVV.

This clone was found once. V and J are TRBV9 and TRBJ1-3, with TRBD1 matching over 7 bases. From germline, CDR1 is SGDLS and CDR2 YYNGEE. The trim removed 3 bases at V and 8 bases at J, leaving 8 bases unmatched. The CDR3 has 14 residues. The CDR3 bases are TGTGCCAGCAGCGGGCTCACAGGGGACCACACCATATATTTT. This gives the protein CASSGLTGDHTIYF.

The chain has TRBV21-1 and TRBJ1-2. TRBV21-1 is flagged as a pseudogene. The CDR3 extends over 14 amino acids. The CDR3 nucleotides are TGTGCCAGCACTGGGACTCGGGCAAACTATGGCTACACCTTC. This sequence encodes CASTGTRANYGYTF.

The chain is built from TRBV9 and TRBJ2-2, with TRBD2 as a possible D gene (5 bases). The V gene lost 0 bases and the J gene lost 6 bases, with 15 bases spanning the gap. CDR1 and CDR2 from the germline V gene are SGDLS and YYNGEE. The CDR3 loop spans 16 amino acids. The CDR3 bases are TGTGCCAGCAGCGTAGCGGGCCGGCTCGGGGCCGGGGAGCTGTTTTTT. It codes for CASSVAGRLGAGELFF.

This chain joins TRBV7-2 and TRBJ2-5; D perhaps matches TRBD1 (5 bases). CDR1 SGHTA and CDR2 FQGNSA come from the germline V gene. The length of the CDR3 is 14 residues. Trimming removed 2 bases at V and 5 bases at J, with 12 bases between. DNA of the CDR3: TGTGCCAGCAGCTTACAGGGTTTAAGGGAGACCCAGTACTTC. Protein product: CASSLQGLRETQYF.

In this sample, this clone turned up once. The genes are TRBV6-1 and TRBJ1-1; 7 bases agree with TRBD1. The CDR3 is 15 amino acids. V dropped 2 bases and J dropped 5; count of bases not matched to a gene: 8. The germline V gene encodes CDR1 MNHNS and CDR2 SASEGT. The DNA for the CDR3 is TGTGCCAGCAGTGAACAATCCCCAGGGGGGACTGAAGCTTTCTTT. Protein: CASSEQSPGGTEAFF.

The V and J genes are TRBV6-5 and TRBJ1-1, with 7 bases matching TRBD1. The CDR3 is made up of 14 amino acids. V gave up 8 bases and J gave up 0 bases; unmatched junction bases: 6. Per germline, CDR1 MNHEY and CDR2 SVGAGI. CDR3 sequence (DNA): TGTGCCAGCCGACAGGGCCTAATGAACACTGAAGCTTTCTTT. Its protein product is CASRQGLMNTEAFF.

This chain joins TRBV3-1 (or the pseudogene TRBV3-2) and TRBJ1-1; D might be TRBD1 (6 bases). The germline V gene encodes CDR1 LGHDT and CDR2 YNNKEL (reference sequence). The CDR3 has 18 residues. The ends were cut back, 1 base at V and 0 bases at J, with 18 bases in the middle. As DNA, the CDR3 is TGTGCCAGCAGCCAAGGGCTGATACAGGGAAAAATGAACACTGAAGCTTTCTTT. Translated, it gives CASSQGLIQGKMNTEAFF.

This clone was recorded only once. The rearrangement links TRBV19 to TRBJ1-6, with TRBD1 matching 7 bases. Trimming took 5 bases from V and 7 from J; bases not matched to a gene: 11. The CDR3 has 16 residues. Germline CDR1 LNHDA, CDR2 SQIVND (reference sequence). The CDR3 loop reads CASSPRQGLGNSPLHF. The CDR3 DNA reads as TGTGCCAGTAGTCCCAGACAGGGCCTGGGGAATTCACCCCTCCACTTT.

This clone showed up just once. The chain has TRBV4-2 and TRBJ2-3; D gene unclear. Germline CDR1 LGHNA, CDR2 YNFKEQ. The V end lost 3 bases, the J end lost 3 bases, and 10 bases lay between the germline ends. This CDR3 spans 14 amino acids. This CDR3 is CASSQDTITDTQYF. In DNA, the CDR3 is TGTGCCAGCAGCCAGGATACTATAACAGATACGCAGTATTTT.

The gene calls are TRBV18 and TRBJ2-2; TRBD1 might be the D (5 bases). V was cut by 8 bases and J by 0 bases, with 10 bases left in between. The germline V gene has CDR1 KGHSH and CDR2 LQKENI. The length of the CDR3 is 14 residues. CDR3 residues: CASRQGANTGELFF. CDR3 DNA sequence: TGTGCCAGCCGGCAGGGCGCGAACACCGGGGAGCTGTTTTTT.

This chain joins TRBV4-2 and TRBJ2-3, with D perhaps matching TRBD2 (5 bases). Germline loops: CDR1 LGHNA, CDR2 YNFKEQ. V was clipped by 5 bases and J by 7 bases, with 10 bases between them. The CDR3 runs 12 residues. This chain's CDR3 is CASSAEGNTQYF. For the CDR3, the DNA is TGTGCCAGCAGCGCCGAGGGTAATACGCAGTATTTT.

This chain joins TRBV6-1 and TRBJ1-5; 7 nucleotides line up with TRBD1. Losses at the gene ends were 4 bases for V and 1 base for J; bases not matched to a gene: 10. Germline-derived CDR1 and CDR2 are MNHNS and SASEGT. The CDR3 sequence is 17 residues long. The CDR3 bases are TGTGCCAGCAGTGCTATGACAGGGCTGGGGAGCAATCAGCCCCAGCATTTT. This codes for CASSAMTGLGSNQPQHF.

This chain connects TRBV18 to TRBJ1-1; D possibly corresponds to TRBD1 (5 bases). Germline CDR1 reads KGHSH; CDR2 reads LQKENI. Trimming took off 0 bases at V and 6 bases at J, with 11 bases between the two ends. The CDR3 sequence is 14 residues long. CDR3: CASSPPGTGPEAFF. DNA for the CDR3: TGTGCCAGCTCACCACCGGGGACTGGCCCTGAAGCTTTCTTT.

The CDR3 region has the DNA TGTGCCAGCAGCTCCTTCACAGCAGCCCTCAATTCACCCCTCCACTTT. This encodes CASSSFTAALNSPLHF. J is TRBJ1-6 and V is TRBV7-8, with D unresolved. Per germline, CDR1 SGHVS and CDR2 FQNEAQ. The CDR3 has 16 residues. Deletions cut 4 bases from V and 7 bases from J, with 17 bases between.

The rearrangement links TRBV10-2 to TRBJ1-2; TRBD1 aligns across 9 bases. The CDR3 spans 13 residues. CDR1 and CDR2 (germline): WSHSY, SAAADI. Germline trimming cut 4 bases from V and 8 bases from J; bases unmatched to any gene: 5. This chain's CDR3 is CASSGQGGSGYTF. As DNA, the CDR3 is TGCGCCAGCAGTGGACAGGGGGGATCGGGCTACACCTTC.

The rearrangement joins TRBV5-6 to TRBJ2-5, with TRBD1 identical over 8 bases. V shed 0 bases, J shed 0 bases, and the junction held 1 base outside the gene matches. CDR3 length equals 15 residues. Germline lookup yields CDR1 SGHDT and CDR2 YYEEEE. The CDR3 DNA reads TGTGCCAGCAGCTTGGGACAGGGGTACCAAGAGACCCAGTACTTC. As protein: CASSLGQGYQETQYF.

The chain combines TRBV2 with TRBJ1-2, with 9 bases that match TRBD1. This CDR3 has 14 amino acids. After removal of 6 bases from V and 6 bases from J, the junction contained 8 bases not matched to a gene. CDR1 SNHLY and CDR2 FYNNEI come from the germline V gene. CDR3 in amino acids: CASSEYRGPDGYTF. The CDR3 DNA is TGTGCCAGCAGCGAATACAGGGGGCCTGATGGCTACACCTTC.